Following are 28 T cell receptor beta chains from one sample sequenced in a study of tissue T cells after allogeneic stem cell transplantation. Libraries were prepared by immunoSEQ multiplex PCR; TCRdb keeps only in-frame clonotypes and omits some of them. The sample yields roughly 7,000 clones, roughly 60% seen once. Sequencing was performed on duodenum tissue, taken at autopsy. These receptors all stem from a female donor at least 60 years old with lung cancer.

CDR3 nucleotides: TGTGCCAGCAGCTCTCGTGGGGCCTATAATTCACCCCTCCACTTT. Translating gives CASSSRGAYNSPLHF. The genes are TRBV7-8 and TRBJ1-6; D not resolved. Germline V gene sequence: CDR1 SGHVS, CDR2 FQNEAQ. This CDR3 spans 15 amino acids. V lost 4 bases, J lost 2 bases, and 9 bases lay in between. The entire variable domain, with the rest obtained from reference TRBV7-8 and TRBJ1-6, is as follows: GAGVSQSPRYKVAKRGQDVALRCDPISGHVSLFWYQQALGQGPEFLTYFQNEAQLDKSGLPSDRFFAERPEGSVSTLKIQRTQQEDSAVYLCASSSRGAYNSPLHFGNGTRLTVT.

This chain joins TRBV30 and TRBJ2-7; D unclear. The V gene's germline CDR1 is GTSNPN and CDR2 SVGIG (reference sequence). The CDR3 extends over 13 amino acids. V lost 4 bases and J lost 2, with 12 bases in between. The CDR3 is CAWNSNRPYEQYF. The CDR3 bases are TGTGCCTGGAACAGTAACAGACCCTACGAGCAGTACTTC. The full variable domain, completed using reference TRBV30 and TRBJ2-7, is SQTIHQWPATLVQPVGSPLSLECTVEGTSNPNLYWYRQAAGRGLQLLFYSVGIGQISSEVPQNLSASRPQDRQFILSSKKLLLSDSGFYLCAWNSNRPYEQYFGPGTRLTVT.

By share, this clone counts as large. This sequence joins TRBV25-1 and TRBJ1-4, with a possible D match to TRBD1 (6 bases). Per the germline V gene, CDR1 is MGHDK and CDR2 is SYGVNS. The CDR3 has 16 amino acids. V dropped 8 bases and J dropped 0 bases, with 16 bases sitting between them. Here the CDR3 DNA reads TGTGCCAGCCGTTATGGAGGGGGAACAACTAATGAAAAACTGTTTTTT. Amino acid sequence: CASRYGGGTTNEKLFF.

CDR3 DNA: TGTGCCAGCAGCTTATGGGTTGGGACAGGGTCGGGTGGCTACACCTTC. Translating gives CASSLWVGTGSGGYTF. This sequence joins TRBV7-2 and TRBJ1-2, with 9 nucleotides matching TRBD1. Trimming took 2 bases from V and 7 from J; bases not matched to a gene: 11. Germline CDR1 reads SGHTA; CDR2 reads FQGNSA. This CDR3 is built from 16 residues.

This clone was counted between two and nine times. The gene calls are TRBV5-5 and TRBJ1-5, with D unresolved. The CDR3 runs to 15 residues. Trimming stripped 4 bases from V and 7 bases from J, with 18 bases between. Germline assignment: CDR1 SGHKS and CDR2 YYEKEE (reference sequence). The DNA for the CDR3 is TGTGCCAGCAGCCACGACTTGGGTAAAGGGCAGCCCCAGCATTTT. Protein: CASSHDLGKGQPQHF.

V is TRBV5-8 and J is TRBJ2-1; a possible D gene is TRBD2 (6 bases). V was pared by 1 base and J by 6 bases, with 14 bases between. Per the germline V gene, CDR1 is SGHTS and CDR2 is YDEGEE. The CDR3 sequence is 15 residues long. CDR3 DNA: TGTGCCAGCAGCTTGTTTACGGGGGAGTCCAATGAGCAGTTCTTC. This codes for CASSLFTGESNEQFF.

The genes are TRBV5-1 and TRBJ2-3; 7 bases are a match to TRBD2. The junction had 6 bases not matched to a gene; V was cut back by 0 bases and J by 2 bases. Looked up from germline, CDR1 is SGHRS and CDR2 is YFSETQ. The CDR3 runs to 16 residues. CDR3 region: CASSLERGIVTDTQYF. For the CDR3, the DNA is TGCGCCAGCAGCTTGGAGCGGGGTATAGTCACAGATACGCAGTATTTT.

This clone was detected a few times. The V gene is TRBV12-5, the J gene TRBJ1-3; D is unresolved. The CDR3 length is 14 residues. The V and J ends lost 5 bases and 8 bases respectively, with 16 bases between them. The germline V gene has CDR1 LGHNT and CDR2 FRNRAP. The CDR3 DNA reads TGTGCTAGTGGTCCAATCCACGGTCGAGACACCATATATTTT. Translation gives CASGPIHGRDTIYF.

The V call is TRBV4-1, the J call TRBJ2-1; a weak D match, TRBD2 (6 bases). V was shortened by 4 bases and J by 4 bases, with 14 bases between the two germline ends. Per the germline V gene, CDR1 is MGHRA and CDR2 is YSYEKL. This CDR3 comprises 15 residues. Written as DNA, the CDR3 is TGCGCCAGCAGCCCCACGAGCGGGCCTTACAATGAGCAGTTCTTC. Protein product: CASSPTSGPYNEQFF.

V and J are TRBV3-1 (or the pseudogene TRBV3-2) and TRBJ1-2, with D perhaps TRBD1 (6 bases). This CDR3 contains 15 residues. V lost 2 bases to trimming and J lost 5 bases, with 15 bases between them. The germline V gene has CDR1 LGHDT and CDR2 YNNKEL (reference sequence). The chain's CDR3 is CASSQRSQGGYGYTF. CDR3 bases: TGTGCCAGCAGCCAACGGTCCCAAGGGGGGTATGGCTACACCTTC.

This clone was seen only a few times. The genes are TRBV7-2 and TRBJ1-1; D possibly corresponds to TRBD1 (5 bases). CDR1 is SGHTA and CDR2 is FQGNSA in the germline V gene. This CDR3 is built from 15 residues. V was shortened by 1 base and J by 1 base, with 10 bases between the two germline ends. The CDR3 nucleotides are TGTGCCAGCAGCTTAGTTTACGGGGGGAACACTGAAGCTTTCTTT. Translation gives CASSLVYGGNTEAFF.

The CDR3 DNA is TGTGCCAGCAGCTCTCCGGGACAGGGGTTTGGCGCCGGGGAGCTGTTTTTT. The encoded protein is CASSSPGQGFGAGELFF. The chain uses TRBV5-6 and TRBJ2-2; 10 bases align to TRBD1. This CDR3 spans 17 amino acids. J gave up 6 bases and V 3 bases, and 11 bases lay outside the gene matches. From germline, CDR1 is SGHDT and CDR2 YYEEEE.

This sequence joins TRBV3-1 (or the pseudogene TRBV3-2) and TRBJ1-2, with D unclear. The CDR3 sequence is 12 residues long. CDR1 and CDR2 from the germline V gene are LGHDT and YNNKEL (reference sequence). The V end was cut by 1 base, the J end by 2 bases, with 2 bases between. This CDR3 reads CASSQVNYGYTF. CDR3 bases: TGTGCCAGCAGCCAAGTCAACTATGGCTACACCTTC.

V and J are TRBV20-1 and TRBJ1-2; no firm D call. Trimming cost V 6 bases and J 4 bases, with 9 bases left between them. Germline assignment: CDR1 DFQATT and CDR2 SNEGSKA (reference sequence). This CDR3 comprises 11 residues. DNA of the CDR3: TGCAGTGCCAGATCGCCCTATGGCTACACCTTC. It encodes CSARSPYGYTF.

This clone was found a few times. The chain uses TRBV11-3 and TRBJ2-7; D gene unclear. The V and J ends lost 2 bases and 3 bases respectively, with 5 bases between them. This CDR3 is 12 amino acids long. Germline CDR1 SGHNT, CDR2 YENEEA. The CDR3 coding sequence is TGTGCCAGCAGCTTATCGGGCTACGAGCAGTACTTC. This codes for CASSLSGYEQYF.

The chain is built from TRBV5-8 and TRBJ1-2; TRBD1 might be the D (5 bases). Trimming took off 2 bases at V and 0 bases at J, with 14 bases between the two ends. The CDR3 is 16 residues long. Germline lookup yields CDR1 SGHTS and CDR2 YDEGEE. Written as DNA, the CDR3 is TGTGCCAGCAGCTTACCCCGTGGGGCTCCTAACTATGGCTACACCTTC. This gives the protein CASSLPRGAPNYGYTF.

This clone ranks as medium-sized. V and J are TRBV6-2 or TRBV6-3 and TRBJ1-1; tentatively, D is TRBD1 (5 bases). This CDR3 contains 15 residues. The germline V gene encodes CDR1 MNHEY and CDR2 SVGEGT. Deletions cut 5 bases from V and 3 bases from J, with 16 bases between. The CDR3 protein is CASSVTGLPDTEAFF. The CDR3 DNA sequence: TGTGCCAGCAGTGTCACGGGACTCCCAGACACTGAAGCTTTCTTT.

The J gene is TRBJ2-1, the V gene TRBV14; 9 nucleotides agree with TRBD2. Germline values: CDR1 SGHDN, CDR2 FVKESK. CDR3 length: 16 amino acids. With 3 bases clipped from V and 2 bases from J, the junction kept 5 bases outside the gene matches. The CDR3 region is CASSHQGLATYNEQFF. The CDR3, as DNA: TGTGCCAGCAGCCACCAGGGACTAGCCACCTACAATGAGCAGTTCTTC.

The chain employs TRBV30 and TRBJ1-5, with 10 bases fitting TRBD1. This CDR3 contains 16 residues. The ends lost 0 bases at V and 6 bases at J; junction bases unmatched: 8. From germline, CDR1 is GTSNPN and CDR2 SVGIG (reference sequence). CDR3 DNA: TGTGCCTGGAGTGTGGTGGGACAGGGGAATCTTCAGCCCCAGCATTTT. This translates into CAWSVVGQGNLQPQHF. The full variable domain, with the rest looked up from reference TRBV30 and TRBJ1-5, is SQTIHQWPATLVQPVGSPLSLECTVEGTSNPNLYWYRQAAGRGLQLLFYSVGIGQISSEVPQNLSASRPQDRQFILSSKKLLLSDSGFYLCAWSVVGQGNLQPQHFGDGTRLSIL.

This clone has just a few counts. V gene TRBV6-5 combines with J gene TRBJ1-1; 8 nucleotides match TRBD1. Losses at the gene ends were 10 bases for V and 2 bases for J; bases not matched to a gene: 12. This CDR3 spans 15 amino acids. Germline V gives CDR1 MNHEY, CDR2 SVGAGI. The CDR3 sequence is CATLDRGGGNTEAFF. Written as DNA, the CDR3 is TGTGCCACCCTAGACAGGGGCGGGGGAAACACTGAAGCTTTCTTT.

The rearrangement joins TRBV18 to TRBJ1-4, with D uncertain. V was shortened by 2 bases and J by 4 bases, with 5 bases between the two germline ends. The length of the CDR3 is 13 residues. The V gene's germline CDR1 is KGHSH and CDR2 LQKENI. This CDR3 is CASSPTFNEKLFF. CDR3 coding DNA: TGTGCCAGCTCACCAACCTTTAATGAAAAACTGTTTTTT.

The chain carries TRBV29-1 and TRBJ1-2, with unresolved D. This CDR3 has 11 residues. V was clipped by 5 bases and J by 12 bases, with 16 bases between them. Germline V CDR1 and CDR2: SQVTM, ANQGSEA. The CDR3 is CSVPAEHSNTF. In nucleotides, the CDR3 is TGCAGCGTTCCGGCAGAACACAGCAACACCTTC.

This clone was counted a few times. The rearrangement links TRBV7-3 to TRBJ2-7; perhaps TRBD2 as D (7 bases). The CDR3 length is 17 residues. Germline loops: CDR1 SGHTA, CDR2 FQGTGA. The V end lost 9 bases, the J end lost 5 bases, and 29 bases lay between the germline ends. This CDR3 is CARGGPPRDPNGDEQYF. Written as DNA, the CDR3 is TGTGCCAGGGGGGGGCCCCCGCGGGACCCAAACGGGGACGAGCAGTACTTC.

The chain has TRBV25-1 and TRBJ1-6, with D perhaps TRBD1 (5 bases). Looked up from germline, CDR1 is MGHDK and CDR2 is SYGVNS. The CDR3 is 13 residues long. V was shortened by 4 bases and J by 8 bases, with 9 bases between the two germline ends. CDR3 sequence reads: CASSAQDDSPLHF. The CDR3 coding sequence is TGTGCCAGCAGTGCACAGGACGATTCACCCCTCCACTTT.

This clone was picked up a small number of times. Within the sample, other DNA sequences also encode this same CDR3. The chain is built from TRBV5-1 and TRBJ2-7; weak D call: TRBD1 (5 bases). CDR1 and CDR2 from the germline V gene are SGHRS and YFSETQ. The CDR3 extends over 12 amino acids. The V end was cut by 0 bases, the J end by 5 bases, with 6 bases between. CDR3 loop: CASSLVGDEQYF. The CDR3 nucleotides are TGCGCCAGCAGCTTGGTAGGGGACGAGCAGTACTTC.

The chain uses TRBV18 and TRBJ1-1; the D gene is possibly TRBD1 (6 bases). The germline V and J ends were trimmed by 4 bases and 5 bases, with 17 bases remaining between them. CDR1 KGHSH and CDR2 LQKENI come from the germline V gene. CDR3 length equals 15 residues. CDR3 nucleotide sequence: TGTGCCAGCTCACGGGCGGCAGGGGCGAAGACTGAAGCTTTCTTT. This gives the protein CASSRAAGAKTEAFF. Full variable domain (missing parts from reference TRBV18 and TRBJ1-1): NAGVMQNPRHLVRRRGQEARLRCSPMKGHSHVYWYRQLPEEGLKFMVYLQKENIIDESGMPKERFSAEFPKEGPSILRIQQVVRGDSAAYFCASSRAAGAKTEAFFGQGTRLTVV.

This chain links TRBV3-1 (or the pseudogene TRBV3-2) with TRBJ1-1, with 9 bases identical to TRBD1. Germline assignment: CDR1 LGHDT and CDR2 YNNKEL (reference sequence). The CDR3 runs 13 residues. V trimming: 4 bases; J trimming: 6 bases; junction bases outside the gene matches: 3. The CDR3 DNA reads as TGTGCCAGCAGCCGAGGGACAGGGCCTGAAGCTTTCTTT. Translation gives CASSRGTGPEAFF.

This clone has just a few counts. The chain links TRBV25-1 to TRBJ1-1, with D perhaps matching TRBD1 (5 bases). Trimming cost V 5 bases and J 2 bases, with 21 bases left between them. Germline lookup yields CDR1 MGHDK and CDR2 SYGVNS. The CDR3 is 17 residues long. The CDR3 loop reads CASSRGSLAAVNTEAFF. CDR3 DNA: TGTGCCAGCAGTCGGGGGTCTCTCGCAGCGGTCAACACTGAAGCTTTCTTT.